The 5 T cell receptor beta chains listed next were all sequenced from one sample in a study of response to subunit inactivated influenza vaccine. TCRdb passed the RT-PCR reads through MiXCR, listing each CDR3 protein once. Of roughly 190,000 distinct CDR3 sequences listed, about an eighth were seen once; the top ten hold about a quarter. The source material was CD8+ T cells sorted from PBMCs, sampled 5 days after vaccination. These receptors were taken from a man aged 50-59 years who received an inactivated influenza vaccine.

The chain employs TRBV7-9 and TRBJ2-3; D is tentatively TRBD1 or TRBD2 (6 bases each). The CDR3 is made up of 13 amino acids. The V end lost 6 bases, the J end lost 6 bases, and 13 bases lay between the germline ends. The germline CDR1 and CDR2 sequences are SEHNR and FQNEAQ (reference sequence). CDR3 in amino acids: CASRVGGSDTQYF. CDR3 bases: TGTGCCAGCAGGGTAGGGGGGTCGGATACGCAGTATTTT.

The J gene is TRBJ2-1, the V gene TRBV15; no definite D call. The CDR3 sequence is 13 residues long. Deletions cut 5 bases from V and 1 base from J, with 6 bases between. CDR1 and CDR2 (germline): LNHNV, YYDKDF (reference sequence). In nucleotides, the CDR3 is TGTGCCACCAGCCCCGAATCCTACAATGAGCAGTTCTTC. It encodes CATSPESYNEQFF.

The chain combines TRBV4-1 with TRBJ2-7, with TRBD2 matching 9 bases. Germline V lookup: CDR1 MGHRA, CDR2 YSYEKL. Trimming took 3 bases from V and 2 from J; bases not matched to a gene: 5. The CDR3 consists of 15 residues. Written as DNA, the CDR3 is TGCGCCAGCAGCCACCGACTAGCGGAAACCTACGAGCAGTACTTC. As protein: CASSHRLAETYEQYF.

The rearrangement joins TRBV28 to TRBJ1-1; maybe TRBD1 (6 bases). The CDR3 sequence is 13 residues long. The V and J ends lost 8 bases and 5 bases respectively, with 15 bases between them. Germline V gene lookup returns CDR1 MDHEN and CDR2 SYDVKM. The DNA for the CDR3 is TGTGCCAGCTCCCCGGCAGGGGTAACTGAAGCTTTCTTT. Encoded protein: CASSPAGVTEAFF.

A few counts support this clonotype. The chain recombines TRBV4-2 with TRBJ2-3, with TRBD2 matching over 11 bases. Germline V CDR1 and CDR2: LGHNA, YNFKEQ. V trimming: 0 bases; J trimming: 3 bases; junction bases outside the gene matches: 5. CDR3 length: 17 amino acids. The CDR3 sequence: CASSQETASGRTDTQYF. CDR3 in DNA: TGTGCCAGCAGCCAAGAAACAGCTAGCGGGAGGACAGATACGCAGTATTTT.